The present T cell receptor beta chain was sequenced within a study of PD-1 blockade in classical Hodgkin lymphoma. General study findings and limits: The CD4+ diversity rise by C4D1 was clearest in complete responders.

Profiled with immunoSEQ multiplex PCR; TCRdb holds only in-frame clones, not every one. The sample records over 70,000 clones, roughly nine tenths being singletons. V shed 3 bases and J shed 2 bases, with 8 bases lying between them. Germline V gives CDR1 MNHEY, CDR2 SMNVEV (reference sequence). This CDR3 spans 14 amino acids. With regard to this clone: Its antigen is unknown.

Time point in this sample: cycle 4 day 1 (C4D1), after more than five weeks of nivolumab. The patients all showed relapse after autologous stem cell transplantation, while their brentuximab vedotin exposure varied. Best responses fell into complete response, partial response or progressive disease. The sequenced sample was peripheral blood mononuclear cells (PBMCs), obtained before the fourth cycle of nivolumab. The TCR sequence derives from a human donor with classical Hodgkin lymphoma. The V gene is TRBV27, the J gene TRBJ1-5, with a weak D call TRBD1 (5 bases). In DNA form, the CDR3 reads TGTGCCAGCAGTTTGCTAGGGGGCAATCAGCCCCAGCATTTT. Its translation: CASSLLGGNQPQHF.